Presented here are 16 T cell receptor beta chains from one specimen sequenced in a study of shared clonotypes between healthy human individuals. Terminally differentiated effector memory CD45RA+ cells were left out of the naive CD8 fraction, which was CD45RO-negative and positively selected for CCR7. The method was immunoSEQ multiplex PCR; TCRdb's version includes in-frame clones alone and lacks a portion of them. The sample contains around 1,900,000 clones, 90% to 95% of which appear only once. The sequenced material came from naive CD8+ T cells from PBMCs. These receptors originate from a man younger than 35 in good health. Some clones in this sample may be carry-over from other donors' samples.

The V and J genes are TRBV27 and TRBJ2-7; 8 bases map to TRBD1. This CDR3 region has 15 residues. Germline V CDR1 and CDR2: MNHEY, SMNVEV (reference sequence). Trimming at V came to 4 bases and at J to 0 bases, leaving 5 bases not matched to a gene. CDR3 DNA: TGTGCCAGCAGTTCCCGGGACAGGAGCTCCTACGAGCAGTACTTC. It codes for CASSSRDRSSYEQYF.

This clone occurred once. The rearrangement joins TRBV7-2 to TRBJ2-5, with D perhaps assigned TRBD1 or TRBD2 (5 bases each). Looked up from germline, CDR1 is SGHTA and CDR2 is FQGNSA. The CDR3 spans 15 residues. The V and J ends lost 0 bases and 5 bases respectively, with 13 bases between them. The chain's CDR3 is CASSLASGLVETQYF. The CDR3 coding sequence is TGTGCCAGCAGCTTAGCTTCGGGGCTAGTTGAGACCCAGTACTTC.

CDR3 amino acids: CASSTRPGRADTQYF. For the CDR3, the DNA is TGTGCCAGCAGCACGCGGCCTGGAAGGGCAGATACGCAGTATTTT. This sequence joins TRBV7-2 and TRBJ2-3; D gene ambiguous. V lost 5 bases to trimming and J lost 4 bases, with 16 bases between them. CDR1 SGHTA and CDR2 FQGNSA come from the germline V gene. The CDR3 loop spans 15 amino acids.

The CDR3 region is CASSLDLHGAEGETQYF. In DNA form, the CDR3 reads TGTGCCAGCAGCTTAGACCTTCATGGGGCCGAGGGGGAGACCCAGTACTTC. V is TRBV7-2 and J is TRBJ2-5; either TRBD1 or TRBD2 may supply D (5 bases each). Germline V gives CDR1 SGHTA, CDR2 FQGNSA. V was clipped by 1 base and J by 5 bases, with 20 bases between them. The CDR3 length is 17 residues.

The rearrangement links TRBV9 to TRBJ2-7; D is uncertain. CDR3 length: 14 amino acids. With 3 bases removed from V and 4 bases from J, the gap between germline ends came to 14 bases. The germline V gene encodes CDR1 SGDLS and CDR2 YYNGEE. The CDR3 bases are TGTGCCAGCAGCGCCTCCCGGAGTGGGTACGAGCAGTACTTC. Protein product: CASSASRSGYEQYF.

The J gene is TRBJ2-4, the V gene TRBV29-1; weak D call: TRBD1 (6 bases). V was shortened by 6 bases and J by 1 base, with 22 bases between the two germline ends. Looked up from germline, CDR1 is SQVTM and CDR2 is ANQGSEA. There are 17 residues in the CDR3. The CDR3 bases are TGCAGCGTAACAGGGCGCGTAGGGTTATGGGCCAAAAACATTCAGTACTTC. As protein: CSVTGRVGLWAKNIQYF.

In the case of this clone: At one of its ends the junction is not consistent with the germline gene, which may arise from a read error. The rearrangement links TRBV10-3 to TRBJ2-1; 7 nucleotides line up with TRBD1. There are 12 residues in the CDR3. The germline gives CDR1 ENHRY, CDR2 SYGVKD. Here the CDR3 DNA reads TGTGCCATCAGTGAGCCGGGACAGTACTCCCTCTTC. Amino acid sequence: CAISEPGQYSLF.

This chain uses TRBV6-5 with TRBJ1-2, with TRBD1 as a possible D gene (5 bases). The germline V and J ends were trimmed by 7 bases and 2 bases, with 14 bases remaining between them. The CDR3 covers 14 residues. The germline CDR1 and CDR2 sequences are MNHEY and SVGAGI. The CDR3, as DNA: TGTGCCAGCACGATGTCCCGGGGCAACTATGGCTACACCTTC. It codes for CASTMSRGNYGYTF.

On this clone: Within the sample, other DNA sequences also encode this same CDR3. The gene calls are TRBV27 and TRBJ2-7, with D maybe TRBD2 (5 bases). CDR3 size: 13 residues. With 6 bases removed from V and 2 bases from J, the gap between germline ends came to 11 bases. Germline assignment: CDR1 MNHEY and CDR2 SMNVEV (reference sequence). The CDR3 reads CASSPRATYEQYF. The CDR3 DNA is TGTGCCAGCAGCCCGAGGGCGACCTACGAGCAGTACTTC.

The chain recombines TRBV30 with TRBJ1-1; a weak D match, TRBD1 (5 bases). Trimming took off 0 bases at V and 3 bases at J, with 8 bases between the two ends. Germline V gene sequence: CDR1 GTSNPN, CDR2 SVGIG (reference sequence). This CDR3 has 13 amino acids. CDR3 sequence reads: CAWSVTGHTEAFF. CDR3 nucleotide sequence: TGTGCCTGGAGTGTCACAGGCCACACTGAAGCTTTCTTT.

The V and J genes are TRBV5-6 and TRBJ2-3; D unclear. Per the germline V gene, CDR1 is SGHDT and CDR2 is YYEEEE. This CDR3 has 14 amino acids. The V gene lost 4 bases and the J gene lost 6 bases, with 15 bases spanning the gap. The CDR3 protein is CASSGIDILDTQYF. In nucleotides, the CDR3 is TGTGCCAGCAGCGGGATTGATATTCTTGATACGCAGTATTTT.

The chain has TRBV27 and TRBJ1-4; D is ambiguous. This CDR3 has 14 residues. Germline V gives CDR1 MNHEY, CDR2 SMNVEV (reference sequence). V lost 5 bases, J lost 7 bases, and 14 bases lay in between. In nucleotides, the CDR3 is TGTGCCAGCAGTATAAGTTCCGGGGTTGAAAAACTGTTTTTT. Translating it yields CASSISSGVEKLFF.

The count of this clone is one. The rearrangement uses TRBV27 and TRBJ2-3, with TRBD1 as a possible D gene (6 bases). This CDR3 contains 15 residues. V dropped 3 bases and J dropped 5 bases, with 15 bases sitting between them. Germline V gene sequence: CDR1 MNHEY, CDR2 SMNVEV (reference sequence). The CDR3 loop is CASSLRTALGDTQYF. The CDR3 region has the DNA TGTGCCAGCAGTTTGCGGACAGCCCTTGGAGATACGCAGTATTTT.

The CDR3 region has the DNA TGTGCCAGCAGTTTATTGGGGGTTGGGAGGAACACTGAAGCTTTCTTT. This encodes CASSLLGVGRNTEAFF. The chain carries TRBV27 and TRBJ1-1; D may be TRBD1 (5 bases). There are 16 residues in the CDR3. Germline CDR1 reads MNHEY; CDR2 reads SMNVEV (reference sequence). V lost 1 base to trimming and J lost 1 base, with 13 bases between them.

Only one count was recorded for this clone. The genes are TRBV7-6 and TRBJ2-7; D perhaps matches TRBD2 (7 bases). V lost 1 base and J lost 5, with 24 bases in between. Per germline, CDR1 SGHVS and CDR2 FNYEAQ. The CDR3 contains 18 residues. CDR3 residues: CASSLVRGRGTTLDEQYF. The CDR3, as DNA: TGTGCCAGCAGCTTAGTTAGGGGGAGGGGAACCACCCTTGACGAGCAGTACTTC. Looking up the rest from reference TRBV7-6 and TRBJ2-7 gives the full variable domain: GAGVSQSPRYKVTKRGQDVALRCDPISGHVSLYWYRQALGQGPEFLTYFNYEAQQDKSGLPNDRFSAERPEGSISTLTIQRTEQRDSAMYRCASSLVRGRGTTLDEQYFGPGTRLTVT.

Points on this clone: This CDR3 is also generated by other DNA sequences in the sample. V and J are TRBV27 and TRBJ2-3; 8 nucleotides align to TRBD1. V gave up 4 bases and J gave up 1 base; unmatched junction bases: 4. Looked up from germline, CDR1 is MNHEY and CDR2 is SMNVEV (reference sequence). CDR3 length: 15 residues. The CDR3, as DNA: TGTGCCAGCAGTTCCCTGGGACAGGGCACAGATACGCAGTATTTT. This encodes CASSSLGQGTDTQYF.